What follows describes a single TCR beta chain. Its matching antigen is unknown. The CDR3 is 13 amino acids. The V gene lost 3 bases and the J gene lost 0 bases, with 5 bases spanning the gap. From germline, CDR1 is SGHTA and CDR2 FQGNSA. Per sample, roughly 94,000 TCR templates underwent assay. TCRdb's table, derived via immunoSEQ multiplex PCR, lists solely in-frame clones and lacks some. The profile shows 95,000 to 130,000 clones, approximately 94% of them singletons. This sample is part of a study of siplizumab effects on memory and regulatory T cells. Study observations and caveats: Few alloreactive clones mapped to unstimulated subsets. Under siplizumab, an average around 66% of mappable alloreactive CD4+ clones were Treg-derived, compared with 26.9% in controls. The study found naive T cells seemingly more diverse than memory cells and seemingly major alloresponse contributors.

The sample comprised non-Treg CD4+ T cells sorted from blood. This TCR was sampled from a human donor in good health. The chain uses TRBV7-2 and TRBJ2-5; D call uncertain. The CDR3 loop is CASSLAYQETQYF. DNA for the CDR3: TGTGCCAGCAGCTTGGCGTACCAAGAGACCCAGTACTTC.